This T cell receptor (beta chain) was retrieved from a study of spatial heterogeneity in lung cancer. Described time point: sample taken at primary tumor resection. The authors sequenced whole RNA from tumor, nontumor lung or frozen PBMC without sorting. The table lists this clonotype with many counts. TCRdb reprocessed the 5' RACE reads with MiXCR, giving one entry per CDR3 protein. This table holds under 25,000 distinct CDR3 sequences, 7% found once. This sequence was found in a male donor with early-stage non-small cell lung cancer. The source was PBMCs, collected at surgery.

The CDR3 loop reads CASSSTGGNTIYF. In DNA form, the CDR3 reads TGTGCCAGCAGTTCGACAGGGGGAAACACCATATATTTT. J is TRBJ1-3 and V is TRBV2; 7 bases match TRBD1. Germline loops: CDR1 SNHLY, CDR2 FYNNEI. V shed 5 bases, J shed 4 bases, and the junction held 2 bases outside the gene matches. The CDR3 has 13 residues.